The 19 T cell receptor beta chains in this list originate from one sample, sequenced in a study of chemoradiotherapy in HPV16-positive cancers. Generated by immunoSEQ multiplex PCR, the TCRdb table keeps only in-frame clones and is missing some. The sample shows roughly 15,000 clones, 75% to 80% of them seen only once. Sampling was performed from a patient who underwent chemoradiotherapy. These receptors came from a human donor with HPV-associated anogenital cancer.

This sequence joins TRBV29-1 and TRBJ1-2; D is uncertain. The CDR3 covers 12 residues. V lost 6 bases, J lost 4 bases, and 12 bases lay in between. CDR1 is SQVTM and CDR2 is ANQGSEA in the germline V gene. CDR3 nucleotides: TGCAGCGTCGCTAAGCTTGGCTATGGCTACACCTTC. Protein sequence: CSVAKLGYGYTF.

This clone occurred a few times. The chain has TRBV6-1 and TRBJ2-7; TRBD2 aligns across 13 bases. J lost 2 bases, V lost 0 bases, and 7 bases had no gene match. CDR1 and CDR2 from the germline V gene are MNHNS and SASEGT. The CDR3 spans 18 residues. The CDR3 DNA reads as TGTGCCAGCAGTGAAGCGTCGGGACTAGCGGGGACTCCCTACGAGCAGTACTTC. It yields the protein CASSEASGLAGTPYEQYF.

J is TRBJ2-7 and V is TRBV5-6, with TRBD1 identical over 7 bases. This CDR3 comprises 14 residues. CDR1 and CDR2 from the germline V gene are SGHDT and YYEEEE. The V and J ends lost 5 bases and 1 base, in that order; junction bases with no gene match: 6. The chain's CDR3 is CASSMTGRSYEQYF. The CDR3 nucleotides are TGTGCCAGCAGTATGACAGGGCGATCCTACGAGCAGTACTTC.

This chain joins TRBV6-5 and TRBJ2-7; 9 bases fit TRBD1. In germline, CDR1 is MNHEY, CDR2 SVGAGI. Trimming cost V 10 bases and J 6 bases; bases outside gene matches: 7. The CDR3 length is 12 residues. CDR3 sequence: CATRTGGGEQYF. CDR3 DNA sequence: TGTGCCACACGAACAGGGGGCGGCGAGCAGTACTTC.

The chain recombines TRBV28 with TRBJ1-1; no reliable D call. The CDR3 length is 13 residues. Trimming removed 0 bases from V and 1 base from J, with 3 bases in between. CDR1 is MDHEN and CDR2 is SYDVKM in the germline V gene. The CDR3 region is CASSLWSNTEAFF. Written as DNA, the CDR3 is TGTGCCAGCAGTTTATGGTCGAACACTGAAGCTTTCTTT. Drawing the rest from reference TRBV28 and TRBJ1-1, the complete variable domain is DVKVTQSSRYLVKRTGEKVFLECVQDMDHENMFWYRQDPGLGLRLIYFSYDVKMKEKGDIPEGYSVSREKKERFSLILESASTNQTSMYLCASSLWSNTEAFFGQGTRLTVV.

This clone occurred once. The V and J genes are TRBV2 and TRBJ1-6; possibly TRBD1 for D (5 bases). Germline V gene lookup returns CDR1 SNHLY and CDR2 FYNNEI. CDR3 size: 16 residues. The ends were cut back, 6 bases at V and 0 bases at J, with 12 bases in the middle. Here the CDR3 reads CASRDYRSSYNSPLHF. The CDR3 DNA reads as TGTGCCAGCAGAGACTACAGGAGCTCCTATAATTCACCCCTCCACTTT.

The CDR3 coding sequence is TGTGCCAGCAGCACGGGCGCCGGGACAGACTCCTACGAGCAGTACTTC. It translates to CASSTGAGTDSYEQYF. The rearrangement links TRBV21-1 to TRBJ2-7; the table's D call TRBD1 went unverified against the DNA. TRBV21-1 is given as a pseudogene. The CDR3 sequence is 16 residues long.

This chain connects TRBV7-9 to TRBJ1-2; D ambiguous. The ends were cut back, 7 bases at V and 0 bases at J, with 9 bases in the middle. Germline V CDR1 and CDR2: SEHNR, FQNEAQ (reference sequence). The CDR3 totals 13 residues. The CDR3 nucleotides read TGTGCCAGCACCCTGACCGCTAACTATGGCTACACCTTC. Its translation: CASTLTANYGYTF.

V and J are TRBV9 and TRBJ2-1; D tentatively reads TRBD1 or TRBD2 (7 bases each). The ends were cut back, 0 bases at V and 5 bases at J, with 18 bases in the middle. This CDR3 contains 17 residues. The germline CDR1 and CDR2 sequences are SGDLS and YYNGEE. The CDR3 DNA is TGTGCCAGCAGCGTAGGGCCTGGGAGGGGGCGCGACAATGAGCAGTTCTTC. Translation gives CASSVGPGRGRDNEQFF.

Details on this clone: Sequence at one end of the junction differs from germline and may be a read error. The chain is built from TRBV19 and TRBJ2-7, with 7 bases matching TRBD2. CDR3 length: 17 residues. Germline V gene lookup returns CDR1 LNHDA and CDR2 SQIVND (reference sequence). CDR3 sequence reads: CATADSRGRGSSFEQYF. CDR3 DNA sequence: TGTGCCACCGCCGACAGTCGTGGGCGGGGGAGTTCCTTCGAGCAGTACTTC.

The chain carries TRBV7-2 and TRBJ1-2; no clear D. This CDR3 comprises 14 residues. The germline V gene encodes CDR1 SGHTA and CDR2 FQGNSA. V was clipped by 8 bases and J by 2 bases, with 15 bases between them. The CDR3 reads CASGTMEQNYGYTF. The CDR3 nucleotides are TGTGCCAGCGGAACGATGGAGCAGAACTATGGCTACACCTTC.

V gene TRBV9 combines with J gene TRBJ1-5; possibly TRBD1 for D (5 bases). The V and J ends lost 3 bases and 3 bases respectively, with 13 bases between them. The CDR3 sequence is 15 residues long. Looked up from germline, CDR1 is SGDLS and CDR2 is YYNGEE. This chain's CDR3 is CASSAWGDPNQPQHF. CDR3 sequence (DNA): TGTGCCAGCAGCGCCTGGGGGGATCCCAATCAGCCCCAGCATTTT. The complete variable domain, with remaining parts taken from reference TRBV9 and TRBJ1-5, reads DSGVTQTPKHLITATGQRVTLRCSPRSGDLSVYWYQQSLDQGLQFLIQYYNGEERAKGNILERFSAQQFPDLHSELNLSSLELGDSALYFCASSAWGDPNQPQHFGDGTRLSIL.

This chain connects TRBV5-1 to TRBJ1-1; D is undetermined. Trimming took 4 bases from V and 10 from J, leaving 20 bases between them. Germline CDR1 is SGHRS and CDR2 is YFSETQ. CDR3 length: 14 amino acids. Written as DNA, the CDR3 is TGCGCCAGCAGCCCAGCAACGAACCAACCCGGAGCTTTCTTT. Translating gives CASSPATNQPGAFF.

This chain connects TRBV19 to TRBJ2-3, with 9 nucleotides matching TRBD2. The CDR3 consists of 17 residues. The ends lost 1 base at V and 4 bases at J; junction bases unmatched: 9. CDR1 and CDR2 (germline): LNHDA, SQIVND (reference sequence). CDR3 sequence reads: CASSIASGGSLADTQYF. CDR3 nucleotide sequence: TGTGCCAGTAGTATAGCCAGCGGGGGGTCTCTAGCAGATACGCAGTATTTT.

The V and J genes are TRBV11-2 and TRBJ2-7; TRBD1 aligns across 9 bases. The CDR3 has 15 amino acids. Germline lookup yields CDR1 SGHAT and CDR2 FQNNGV. V lost 5 bases and J lost 3; bases outside the gene matches: 8. CDR3: CASSRPGTGIYEQYF. The CDR3 DNA is TGTGCCAGCAGCCGACCCGGGACAGGGATCTACGAGCAGTACTTC.

The CDR3 spells CASSYWGQAAYEQYF. The CDR3 nucleotides read TGTGCCAGCAGTTACTGGGGACAGGCCGCCTACGAGCAGTACTTC. The chain combines TRBV6-6 with TRBJ2-7, with 8 bases fitting TRBD1. There are 15 residues in the CDR3. V was pared by 1 base and J by 2 bases, with 4 bases of the junction left unmatched. The germline V gene has CDR1 MNHNY and CDR2 SVGAGI (reference sequence).

The J gene is TRBJ2-3, the V gene TRBV2, with D perhaps matching TRBD2 (7 bases). CDR3 length: 16 amino acids. V lost 6 bases to trimming and J lost 2 bases, with 18 bases between them. From germline, CDR1 is SNHLY and CDR2 FYNNEI. The CDR3 region is CASRGGRVSTTDTQYF. The CDR3, as DNA: TGTGCCAGCAGGGGGGGGCGAGTTTCCACCACAGATACGCAGTATTTT. The full variable domain, in which reference TRBV2 and TRBJ2-3 provide the parts outside the CDR3, is EPEVTQTPSHQVTQMGQEVILRCVPISNHLYFYWYRQILGQKVEFLVSFYNNEISEKSEIFDDQFSVERPDGSNFTLKIRSTKLEDSAMYFCASRGGRVSTTDTQYFGPGTRLTVL.

V is TRBV28 and J is TRBJ2-2; 9 bases are a match to TRBD1. The CDR3 consists of 15 residues. J gave up 7 bases and V 8 bases, and 11 bases lay outside the gene matches. Germline V lookup: CDR1 MDHEN, CDR2 SYDVKM. CDR3 sequence: CASQPGQGSFGELFF. Here the CDR3 DNA reads TGTGCCAGCCAACCGGGACAGGGTTCGTTCGGGGAGCTGTTTTTT.

This clone was recorded a few times. The chain is built from TRBV7-9 and TRBJ2-1; 10 positions match TRBD1. The CDR3 covers 15 residues. The junction had 11 bases not matched to a gene; V was cut back by 7 bases and J by 8 bases. Looked up from germline, CDR1 is SEHNR and CDR2 is FQNEAQ (reference sequence). CDR3 DNA sequence: TGTGCCAGCACCCATACGCGACAGGGGGCGGATGAGCAGTTCTTC. This sequence encodes CASTHTRQGADEQFF.